This T cell receptor beta chain was found in a study of beta chain features in type 1 diabetes. Cells sorted by CD45RO/CCR7/CD25/CD127/CD95/CD27 comprised CD4+ naive, central memory, regulatory and stem cell-like memory cells. Comment on this clone: What it binds is unknown.

CDR3 length: 12 residues. The germline V and J ends were trimmed by 4 bases and 9 bases, with 10 bases remaining between them. Looked up from germline, CDR1 is MNHNS and CDR2 is SASEGT. Since all of the isolated RNA was reverse transcribed, expressed TCRB transcripts were what got sequenced. Data came from immunoSEQ multiplex PCR; TCRdb stores just in-frame clones and leaves some out. The data contain about 130,000 clones, 9.2% of them seen just once; the ten biggest clones take up around 0.7%. Study observations and caveats: In type 1 diabetes patients, VDJ junctions had fewer insertions; deletions at these junctions were more frequent.

This TCR was sampled from a man younger than 35 in good health. V and J are TRBV6-1 and TRBJ2-1; TRBD2 might be the D (5 bases). The sample comprised central memory CD4+ T cells from blood. As DNA, the CDR3 is TGTGCCAGCAGTGCGGGGTACTTTGAGCAGTTCTTC. Its protein product is CASSAGYFEQFF.